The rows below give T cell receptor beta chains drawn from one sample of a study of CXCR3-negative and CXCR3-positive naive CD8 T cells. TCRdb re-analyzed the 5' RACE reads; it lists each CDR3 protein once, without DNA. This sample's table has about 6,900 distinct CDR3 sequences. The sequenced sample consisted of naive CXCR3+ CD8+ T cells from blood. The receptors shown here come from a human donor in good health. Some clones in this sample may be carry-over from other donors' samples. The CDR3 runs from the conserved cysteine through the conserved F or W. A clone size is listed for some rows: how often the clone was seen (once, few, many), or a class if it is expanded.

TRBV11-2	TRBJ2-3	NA	CASLRVGDTQYF
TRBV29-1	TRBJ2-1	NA	CSVEGTRTSYHNEQFF
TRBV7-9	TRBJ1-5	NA	CASSPGQNSNQPQHF
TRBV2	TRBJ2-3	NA	CASSELTSGGAPTSTDTQYF
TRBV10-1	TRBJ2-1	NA	CASSEGTSSYNEQFF
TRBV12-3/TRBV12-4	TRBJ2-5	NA	CASSLAGYQETQYF
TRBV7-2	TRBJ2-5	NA	CASSSGQVETQYF
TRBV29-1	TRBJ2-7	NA	CSVGGAYEQYF
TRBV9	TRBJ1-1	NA	CASSAGRGVNTEAFF
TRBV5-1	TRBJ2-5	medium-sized	CASRATGQETQYF
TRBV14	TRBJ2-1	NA	CASSESGLTYNEQFF
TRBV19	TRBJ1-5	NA	CASKMEGIFSTGQPQHF
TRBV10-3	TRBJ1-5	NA	CAISESEGQPQHF
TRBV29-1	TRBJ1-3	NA	CSVEETGLGNTIYF
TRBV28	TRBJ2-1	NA	CASTWDRGRLAGEWREIYNEQFF
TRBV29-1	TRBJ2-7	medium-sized	CSVEDWASGGYEQYF
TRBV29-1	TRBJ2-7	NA	CSVRLLLTGPTPYEQYF
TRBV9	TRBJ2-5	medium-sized	CASSVLGLAGMEETQYF
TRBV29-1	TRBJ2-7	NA	CSVDGPYYEQYF
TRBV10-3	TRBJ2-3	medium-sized	CAISEIGQESTDTQYF
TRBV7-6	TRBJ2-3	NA	CASSLELAGRSDTQYF
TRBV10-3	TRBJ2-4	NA	CAIIRPSPNIQYF
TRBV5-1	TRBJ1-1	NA	CASSQLPGTEAFF
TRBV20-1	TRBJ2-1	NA	CSSSTFSYNEQFF
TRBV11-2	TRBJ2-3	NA	CASSARADTQYF
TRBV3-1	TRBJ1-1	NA	CASSQVNEIEAFF
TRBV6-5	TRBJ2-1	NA	CASSQYNEQFF
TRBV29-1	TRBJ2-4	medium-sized	CSVEQAGKNIQYF
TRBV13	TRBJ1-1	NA	CASSTLTGVTEAFF
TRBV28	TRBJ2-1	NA	CASSQNRGSSYNEQFF
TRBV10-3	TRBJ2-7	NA	CAISVDRGDEQYF
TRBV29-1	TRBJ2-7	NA	CSAGVKFSYEQYF
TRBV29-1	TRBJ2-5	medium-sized	CSVVGADTQETQYF
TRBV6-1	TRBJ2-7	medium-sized	CASSEFTGNYEQYF
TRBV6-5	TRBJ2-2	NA	CASSYSTGGPGELFF
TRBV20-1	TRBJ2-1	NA	CSASTNAGNEQFF
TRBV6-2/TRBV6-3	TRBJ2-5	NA	CASSYLRAGETQYF
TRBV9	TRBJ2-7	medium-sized	CASSAGSTTYEQYF
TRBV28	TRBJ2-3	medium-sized	CASSTGTGGTSTDTQYF
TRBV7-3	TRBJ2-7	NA	CAGSPDMAETEQYF
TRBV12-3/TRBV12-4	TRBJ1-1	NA	CATQQGGWTEAFF
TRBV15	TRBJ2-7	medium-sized	CATSTTLAYEQYF
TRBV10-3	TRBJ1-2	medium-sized	CAISDQSSKLGYGYTF
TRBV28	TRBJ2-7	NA	CASSADYEQYF
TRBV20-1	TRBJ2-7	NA	CSVTDVDGELEQYF
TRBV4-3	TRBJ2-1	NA	CASSQDRREGVYNEQFF
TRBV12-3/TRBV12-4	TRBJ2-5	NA	CASSVPLGGQETQYF
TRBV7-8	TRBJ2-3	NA	CASSSISDTQYF
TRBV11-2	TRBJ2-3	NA	CASSLTGRVDTQYF
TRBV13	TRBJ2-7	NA	CASSLGPGGGYEQYF
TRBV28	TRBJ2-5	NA	CASSRRSGQETQYF
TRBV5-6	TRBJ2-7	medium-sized	CASSFGGSEQYF
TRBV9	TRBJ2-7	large	CASSVGSGLSYEQYF
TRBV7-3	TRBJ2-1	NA	CASSLGGANSQFF
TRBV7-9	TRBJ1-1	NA	CASNTPGTEAFF